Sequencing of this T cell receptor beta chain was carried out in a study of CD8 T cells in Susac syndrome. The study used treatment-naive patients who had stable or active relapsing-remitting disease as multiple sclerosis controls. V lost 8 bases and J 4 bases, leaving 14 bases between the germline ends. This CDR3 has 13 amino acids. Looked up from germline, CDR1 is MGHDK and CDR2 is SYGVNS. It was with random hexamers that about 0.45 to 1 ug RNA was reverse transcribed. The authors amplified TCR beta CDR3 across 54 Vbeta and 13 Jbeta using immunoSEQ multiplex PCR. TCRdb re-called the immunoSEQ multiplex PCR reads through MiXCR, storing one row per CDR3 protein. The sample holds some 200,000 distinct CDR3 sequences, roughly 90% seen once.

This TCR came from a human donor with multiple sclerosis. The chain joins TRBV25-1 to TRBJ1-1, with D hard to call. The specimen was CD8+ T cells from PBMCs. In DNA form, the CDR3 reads TGTGCCAGCTCGTTGGGGATCGGCACTGAAGCTTTCTTT. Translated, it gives CASSLGIGTEAFF.